There are many counts of the clone carrying this T cell receptor (beta chain). Predating any ophthalmopathy symptoms, the blood sample was taken at first hyperthyroidism diagnosis. These data come from a study of T cells in Graves' hyperthyroidism and ophthalmopathy. Researchers took RNA transcripts and amplified the TCR beta CDR3 regions from them. The TCR CDR3 was amplified in a first-round RT-PCR using the HTBI primer set. Each CDR3 protein is one row after TCRdb ran MiXCR on the multiplex PCR reads. In the table there are 250,000 to 300,000 distinct CDR3 sequences, approximately 14% of which are singletons. This clonotype was obtained from a woman between 35 and 50 years old with Graves' hyperthyroidism that later progressed to Graves' ophthalmopathy. Sequenced: blood.

CDR3 sequence reads: CAWTNTGPTDTQYF. The CDR3 DNA sequence: TGTGCCTGGACAAATACAGGGCCTACAGATACGCAGTATTTT. The rearrangement uses TRBV30 and TRBJ2-3; weak D call: TRBD1 (6 bases). V was pared by 4 bases and J by 3 bases, with 14 bases between. Germline lookup yields CDR1 GTSNPN and CDR2 SVGIG (reference sequence). The CDR3 runs 14 residues.